Given below is one T cell receptor (beta chain) in context. Trimming cost V 2 bases and J 1 base, with 10 bases left between them. The CDR3 contains 14 residues. In germline, CDR1 is SGHNT, CDR2 YYREEE (reference sequence). This entry comes from a study of cytomegalovirus exposure and HLA in healthy donors. In the PCR, 60 Vbeta and 13 Jbeta primers were used. Data came from immunoSEQ multiplex PCR; TCRdb stores just in-frame clones and leaves some out. This table has tens of thousands of clones, over 70% appearing once. This TCR was sampled from a male donor in good health and CMV-seropositive. The chain uses TRBV5-4 and TRBJ2-7; D unclear. The sample taken for sequencing was PBMCs. CDR3 loop: CASSFAVGSYEQYF. CDR3 in DNA: TGTGCCAGCAGCTTCGCGGTCGGTTCCTACGAGCAGTACTTC.